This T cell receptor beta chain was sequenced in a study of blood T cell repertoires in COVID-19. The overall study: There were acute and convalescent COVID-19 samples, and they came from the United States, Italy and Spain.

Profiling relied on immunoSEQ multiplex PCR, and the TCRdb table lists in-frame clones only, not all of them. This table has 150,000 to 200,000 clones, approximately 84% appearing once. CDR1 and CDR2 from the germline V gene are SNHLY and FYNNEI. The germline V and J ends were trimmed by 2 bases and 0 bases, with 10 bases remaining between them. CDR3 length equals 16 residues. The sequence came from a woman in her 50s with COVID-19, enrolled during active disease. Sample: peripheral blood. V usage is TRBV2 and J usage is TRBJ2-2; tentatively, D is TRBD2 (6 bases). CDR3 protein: CASSESGVTNTGELFF. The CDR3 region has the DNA TGTGCCAGCAGTGAATCGGGGGTTACGAACACCGGGGAGCTGTTTTTT. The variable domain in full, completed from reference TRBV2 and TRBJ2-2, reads EPEVTQTPSHQVTQMGQEVILRCVPISNHLYFYWYRQILGQKVEFLVSFYNNEISEKSEIFDDQFSVERPDGSNFTLKIRSTKLEDSAMYFCASSESGVTNTGELFFGEGSRLTVL.